The source of this T cell receptor beta chain is a study of CXCR3-negative and CXCR3-positive naive CD8 T cells. UMI-labeled 5' RACE TRB cDNA libraries were prepared from the cells. TCRdb reanalyzed the 5' RACE reads, giving one entry per CDR3 protein sequence and no DNA. The sample shows about 98,000 distinct CDR3 sequences, and roughly 0.8% sits with its ten largest clones. The germline gives CDR1 SQVTM, CDR2 ANQGSEA. The CDR3 is 13 amino acids. Study outcomes and limitations: With respect to TRBV-TRBJ usage, naive CXCR3-negative and CXCR3-positive cells were similar; memory differed. CXCR3-negative naive cells had less hydrophobic TRB CDR3s than did CXCR3-positive naive cells.

Notes on this clonotype: The antigen remains undetermined.

The gene calls are TRBV29-1 and TRBJ2-7. The TCR originated in a human donor in good health. Some clones in this sample may be carry-over from other donors' samples. What was sequenced was naive CXCR3+ CD8+ T cells from blood. Subset in this sample: CD45RO-CCR7+CD27+CD95- naive CD8+ T cells expressing CXCR3 (TNR3+). CDR3 amino acids: CSVVLGDSYEQYF.